These 16 T cell receptor beta chains were sequenced from one sample in a study of shared clonotypes between healthy human individuals. Libraries were prepared by immunoSEQ multiplex PCR; TCRdb keeps only in-frame clonotypes and omits some of them. The sample lists around 2,000,000 clones, roughly 95% occurring once. Sequenced: naive CD4+ T cells sorted from blood. Subset indicated: CD45RA+ positively selected. Every receptor here comes from a man between 18 and 35 years old in good health.

This sequence joins TRBV7-2 and TRBJ1-3, with a possible D match to TRBD1 (5 bases). V dropped 1 base and J dropped 0 bases, with 13 bases sitting between them. Germline V gives CDR1 SGHTA, CDR2 FQGNSA. CDR3 length: 17 amino acids. The CDR3 DNA sequence: TGTGCCAGCAGCTTAGTTATAGCAGGGAGCTCTGGAAACACCATATATTTT. Amino acid sequence: CASSLVIAGSSGNTIYF.

This chain uses TRBV13 with TRBJ2-5; D is ambiguous. Germline loops: CDR1 PRHDT, CDR2 FYEKMQ (reference sequence). Trimming removed 3 bases from V and 2 bases from J, with 7 bases in between. CDR3 length: 13 amino acids. CDR3 nucleotides: TGTGCCAGCAGCTTCCGGCCTCAAGAGACCCAGTACTTC. It specifies CASSFRPQETQYF.

The rearrangement uses TRBV4-3 and TRBJ2-7; a possible D gene is TRBD1 (6 bases). This CDR3 contains 13 residues. The V gene lost 1 base and the J gene lost 5 bases, with 9 bases spanning the gap. Germline V gene data show CDR1 as LGHNA and CDR2 as YSLEER. For the CDR3, the DNA is TGCGCCAGCAGCCAAGCCAGGGGCAACGAGCAGTACTTC. This encodes CASSQARGNEQYF.

The rearrangement joins TRBV6-5 to TRBJ2-7, with 10 positions matching TRBD1. This CDR3 region has 14 residues. Germline-derived CDR1 and CDR2 are MNHEY and SVGAGI. V was pared by 8 bases and J by 4 bases, with 8 bases of the junction left unmatched. The CDR3 sequence: CASRRTGGVYEQYF. Here the CDR3 DNA reads TGTGCCAGCCGACGGACAGGGGGAGTGTACGAGCAGTACTTC.

This chain joins TRBV10-2 and TRBJ2-2; 9 bases are shared with TRBD2. From germline, CDR1 is WSHSY and CDR2 SAAADI. With V trimmed by 6 bases and J by 1 base, 3 bases remained unmatched. The CDR3 is 15 amino acids. Here the CDR3 DNA reads TGCGCCAGCAGAAGAGCGGGAGGGAACACCGGGGAGCTGTTTTTT. This codes for CASRRAGGNTGELFF.

This chain joins TRBV4-2 and TRBJ2-1; 7 nucleotides line up with TRBD1. J gave up 3 bases and V 3 bases, and 5 bases lay outside the gene matches. The CDR3 runs to 15 residues. Germline V lookup: CDR1 LGHNA, CDR2 YNFKEQ. The CDR3 DNA reads as TGTGCCAGCAGCCAGCCCGGGACAGTCTACAATGAGCAGTTCTTC. Its protein is CASSQPGTVYNEQFF.

The chain is built from TRBV14 and TRBJ2-7; 9 nucleotides line up with TRBD2. J was trimmed by 6 bases and V by 1 base; bases with no gene match: 16. Germline CDR1 and CDR2: SGHDN and FVKESK. The CDR3 totals 18 residues. The CDR3 sequence is CASSQGILGLALSREQYF. In DNA form, the CDR3 reads TGTGCCAGCAGCCAAGGTATTTTAGGACTAGCGTTATCTCGCGAGCAGTACTTC.

The chain has TRBV29-1 and TRBJ1-2; no reliable D call. The CDR3 extends over 13 amino acids. Trimming cost V 1 base and J 6 bases, with 12 bases left between them. Germline CDR1 reads SQVTM; CDR2 reads ANQGSEA. CDR3 DNA sequence: TGCAGCGTTGAAGCGGCGACAAGGGATGGCTACACCTTC. This sequence encodes CSVEAATRDGYTF.

J is TRBJ2-7 and V is TRBV6-5; TRBD1 matches 10 bases. Germline values: CDR1 MNHEY, CDR2 SVGAGI. The V gene end was trimmed by 5 bases and the J gene end by 6 bases; junction bases not matched to a gene: 4. This CDR3 is built from 13 residues. CDR3 DNA: TGTGCCAGCAGTAGGGACAGGGGAGGCGAGCAGTACTTC. Translation: CASSRDRGGEQYF.

The chain recombines TRBV7-2 with TRBJ2-2; D remains unclear. Looked up from germline, CDR1 is SGHTA and CDR2 is FQGNSA. The CDR3 has 15 amino acids. V was pared by 5 bases and J by 1 base, with 11 bases between. The chain's CDR3 is CASSARALNTGELFF. The CDR3 DNA reads as TGTGCCAGCAGCGCCCGGGCCCTGAACACCGGGGAGCTGTTTTTT.

This chain joins TRBV6-1 and TRBJ2-7; TRBD1 aligns across 8 bases. The CDR3 extends over 11 amino acids. The trim removed 6 bases at V and 9 bases at J, leaving 4 bases unmatched. Germline CDR1 MNHNS, CDR2 SASEGT. The CDR3 here is CASSYGQGQYF. The CDR3 DNA reads TGTGCCAGCAGCTACGGACAGGGGCAGTACTTC.

The chain employs TRBV5-4 and TRBJ2-7; 16 bases are a match to TRBD2. This CDR3 comprises 18 residues. CDR1 SGHNT and CDR2 YYREEE come from the germline V gene (reference sequence). After removal of 0 bases from V and 2 bases from J, the junction contained 5 bases not matched to a gene. The CDR3 sequence: CASSLAGTSGRVAYEQYF. CDR3 nucleotides: TGTGCCAGCAGCTTGGCCGGGACTAGCGGGAGGGTCGCCTACGAGCAGTACTTC. Supplemented by reference TRBV5-4 and TRBJ2-7, the full variable domain reads ETGVTQSPTHLIKTRGQQVTLRCSSQSGHNTVSWYQQALGQGPQFIFQYYREEENGRGNFPPRFSGLQFPNYSSELNVNALELDDSALYLCASSLAGTSGRVAYEQYFGPGTRLTVT.

This chain uses TRBV5-1 with TRBJ1-6; maybe TRBD1 (6 bases). The CDR3 covers 15 residues. The germline V and J ends were trimmed by 5 bases and 0 bases, with 9 bases remaining between them. CDR1 is SGHRS and CDR2 is YFSETQ in the germline V gene. In DNA form, the CDR3 reads TGCGCCAGCAGTGACAGGAGCTCCTATAATTCACCCCTCCACTTT. Protein: CASSDRSSYNSPLHF.

The chain is built from TRBV7-9 and TRBJ1-2; 7 positions agree with TRBD1. This CDR3 comprises 17 residues. V shed 2 bases, J shed 1 base, and the junction held 10 bases outside the gene matches. Germline V lookup: CDR1 SEHNR, CDR2 FQNEAQ (reference sequence). Here the CDR3 DNA reads TGTGCCAGCAGCTTAACTATTGACAGGGACCATAACTATGGCTACACCTTC. Amino acids: CASSLTIDRDHNYGYTF.

Regarding this clone: A much larger clone lies one base from this, so it may be a read error. The CDR3 loop is CAWSVLRGFSVYGYTF. The CDR3 nucleotides read TGTGCCTGGAGTGTACTTAGAGGGTTCTCGGTCTATGGCTACACCTTC. The V call is TRBV30, the J call TRBJ1-2; D remains ambiguous. V was trimmed by 0 bases and J by 4 bases, leaving 18 bases between them. The CDR3 sequence is 16 residues long. The germline gives CDR1 GTSNPN, CDR2 SVGIG (reference sequence).

The J gene is TRBJ2-3, the V gene TRBV6-1, with 7 nucleotides matching TRBD2. V lost 6 bases, J lost 3 bases, and 9 bases stayed unmatched. Germline values: CDR1 MNHNS, CDR2 SASEGT. CDR3 length: 15 amino acids. The CDR3, as DNA: TGTGCCAGCAGATTTGGCGGGGGAGGGACAGATACGCAGTATTTT. Its translation: CASRFGGGGTDTQYF.